This TCR beta chain was obtained from a study of blood T cells in healthy people across ages. The second PCR ran roughly 7 to 12 cycles with a sample-barcoded 5' primer and J-beta primers. TCRdb re-derived calls from the 5' RACE reads in MiXCR, one entry per CDR3 protein. This table has 1.8 million or so distinct CDR3 sequences, around 42% appearing once. The receptor comes from a human donor in good health. Sample: blood.

The CDR3 spells CASSLYADYEQYF. The CDR3 DNA sequence: TGTGCCAGCAGCTTATACGCAGACTACGAGCAGTACTTC. V and J are TRBV7-9 and TRBJ2-7; unclear D gene. Germline V CDR1 and CDR2: SEHNR, FQNEAQ (reference sequence). The V and J ends lost 2 bases and 3 bases respectively, with 8 bases between them. This CDR3 spans 13 amino acids.